The 22 T cell receptor beta chains below come from one sample, sequenced in a study of human T cells and chemical hapten exposure. TCRdb redid the calling of the RACE reads with MiXCR, one entry per CDR3 protein. The data contain about 120,000 distinct CDR3 sequences, approximately 12% of them seen just once; the ten biggest clones take up 2.8%. The sample's time point: pre-sensitization, week 0. Documented treatment: therapeutic diphenylcyclopropenone sensitization with weekly scalp DPC. The sample was whole blood, taken in connection with sensitization to the hapten diphenylcyclopropenone (DPC). These receptors all stem from a woman younger than 35 with alopecia areata. Some clones in this sample may be carry-over from other donors' samples.

The J gene is TRBJ1-3, the V gene TRBV20-1, with D unclear. The CDR3 consists of 13 residues. Germline V lookup: CDR1 DFQATT, CDR2 SNEGSKA (reference sequence). V shed 3 bases and J shed 0 bases, with 6 bases lying between them. CDR3 sequence (DNA): TGCAGTGCTAGGGTGCACTCTGGAAACACCATATATTTT. Its protein product is CSARVHSGNTIYF.

This clonotype was observed a few times. The V call is TRBV3-1, the J call TRBJ1-1; 9 positions match TRBD1. The CDR3 is 15 amino acids. Looked up from germline, CDR1 is LGHDT and CDR2 is YNNKEL (reference sequence). V lost 2 bases and J lost 4; bases outside the gene matches: 5. The CDR3 nucleotides read TGTGCCAGCAGCCAACCAAGGACAGGGGTCACTGAAGCTTTCTTT. Its translation: CASSQPRTGVTEAFF.

The J gene is TRBJ2-5, the V gene TRBV6-2 or TRBV6-3; TRBD2 is a possible D gene (6 bases). CDR1 and CDR2 from the germline V gene are MNHEY and SVGEGT. Trimming removed 2 bases from V and 4 bases from J, with 8 bases in between. This CDR3 is 13 amino acids long. The CDR3 loop is CASSYTGGETQYF. The CDR3 nucleotides are TGTGCCAGCAGTTACACCGGGGGAGAGACCCAGTACTTC.

Ten or more counts support this clonotype. The V gene is TRBV5-1, the J gene TRBJ2-1, with 12 bases lining up with TRBD2. This CDR3 region has 15 residues. The germline V gene encodes CDR1 SGHRS and CDR2 YFSETQ. V lost 4 bases and J lost 8; bases outside the gene matches: 7. The CDR3 here is CASSPTSGGQDEQFF. As DNA, the CDR3 is TGCGCCAGCAGCCCCACTAGCGGGGGGCAGGATGAGCAGTTCTTC.

The chain uses TRBV5-6 and TRBJ2-6; TRBD1 might be the D (5 bases). CDR3 length equals 15 residues. Trimming took 10 bases from V and 0 from J, leaving 14 bases between them. The germline V gene has CDR1 SGHDT and CDR2 YYEEEE. The DNA for the CDR3 is TGTGCCGACAGACGGCGATCCTCTGGGGCCAACGTCCTGACTTTC. Protein sequence: CADRRRSSGANVLTF. The whole variable domain, filled in from reference TRBV5-6 and TRBJ2-6, reads DAGVTQSPTHLIKTRGQQVTLRCSPKSGHDTVSWYQQALGQGPQFIFQYYEEEERQRGNFPDRFSGHQFPNYSSELNVNALLLGDSALYLCADRRRSSGANVLTFGAGSRLTVL.

This clonotype occurred many times. The chain uses TRBV7-3 and TRBJ2-1, with TRBD1 matching over 7 bases. The CDR3 has 16 residues. Germline CDR1 and CDR2: SGHTA and FQGTGA. V gave up 2 bases and J gave up 7 bases; unmatched junction bases: 11. CDR3 bases: TGTGCCAGCAGCTTAGCCGGGCAGGGGGTAACAAATGAGCAGTTCTTC. Translation: CASSLAGQGVTNEQFF.

The chain is built from TRBV7-9 and TRBJ1-5; D gene uncertain. The CDR3 runs to 13 residues. V gave up 5 bases and J gave up 7 bases, with 12 bases separating them. CDR1 is SEHNR and CDR2 is FQNEAQ in the germline V gene (reference sequence). The CDR3 here is CASSGLVGQPQHF. CDR3 DNA: TGTGCCAGCAGCGGGTTGGTAGGCCAGCCCCAGCATTTT.

DNA for the CDR3: TGTGCCAGCAGTTACTCATGGAGGAGGGGCAATCAGCCCCAGCATTTT. Protein product: CASSYSWRRGNQPQHF. The chain recombines TRBV6-6 with TRBJ1-5; D not certain. Germline CDR1 MNHNY, CDR2 SVGAGI (reference sequence). This CDR3 is built from 16 residues. V shed 0 bases and J shed 2 bases, with 11 bases lying between them.

This clonotype has a handful of counts. The chain carries TRBV2 and TRBJ2-7, with 8 positions matching TRBD2. The CDR3 has 14 residues. Germline V gene data show CDR1 as SNHLY and CDR2 as FYNNEI. V was pared by 4 bases and J by 2 bases, with 4 bases of the junction left unmatched. In DNA form, the CDR3 reads TGTGCCAGCAGTGTAGGACTAGCCGCCTACGAGCAGTACTTC. Translated: CASSVGLAAYEQYF.

This clonotype was found a few times. CDR3 in amino acids: CASSRSSVYNEQFF. CDR3 DNA: TGTGCCAGCAGCCGATCTAGCGTCTACAATGAGCAGTTCTTC. This chain joins TRBV27 and TRBJ2-1, with D perhaps matching TRBD2 (6 bases). Trimming took off 6 bases at V and 3 bases at J, with 12 bases between the two ends. CDR1 is MNHEY and CDR2 is SMNVEV in the germline V gene (reference sequence). The CDR3 runs to 14 residues.

This clonotype has just a few counts. V usage is TRBV29-1 and J usage is TRBJ2-1, with D unresolved. CDR1 and CDR2 from the germline V gene are SQVTM and ANQGSEA. Trimming removed 0 bases from V and 7 bases from J, with 13 bases in between. CDR3 size: 14 residues. CDR3 nucleotide sequence: TGCAGCGTTGAAGATGGAGACTTGTCAAATGAGCAGTTCTTC. This translates into CSVEDGDLSNEQFF.

There are a few counts of this clonotype. This sequence joins TRBV6-1 and TRBJ2-7; D is undetermined. V dropped 4 bases and J dropped 2 bases, with 15 bases sitting between them. The CDR3 is 15 residues long. Germline CDR1 MNHNS, CDR2 SASEGT. The CDR3 sequence: CASSGREGLTYEQYF. The CDR3 DNA reads as TGTGCCAGCAGTGGTCGCGAAGGGTTGACCTACGAGCAGTACTTC.

The chain combines TRBV7-3 with TRBJ1-1; a possible D gene is TRBD1 (6 bases). CDR3 length: 13 residues. Germline V gene data show CDR1 as SGHTA and CDR2 as FQGTGA. V lost 6 bases and J 3 bases, leaving 11 bases between the germline ends. The CDR3 nucleotides read TGTGCCAGCAGACGACAGGAGTACACTGAAGCTTTCTTT. It is translated as CASRRQEYTEAFF. The variable domain in full, with the rest retrieved from reference TRBV7-3 and TRBJ1-1, is GAGVSQTPSNKVTEKGKYVELRCDPISGHTALYWYRQSLGQGPEFLIYFQGTGAADDSGLPNDRFFAVRPEGSVSTLKIQRTERGDSAVYLCASRRQEYTEAFFGQGTRLTVV.

This clonotype appeared many times. The chain is built from TRBV14 and TRBJ1-2; 7 bases are shared with TRBD1. Germline CDR1 and CDR2: SGHDN and FVKESK. With 4 bases clipped from V and 5 bases from J, the junction kept 7 bases outside the gene matches. The CDR3 totals 14 residues. The CDR3 sequence: CASSPLGTEYGYTF. The CDR3 DNA reads TGTGCCAGCAGCCCTTTGGGGACAGAATATGGCTACACCTTC.

This chain uses TRBV12-3 or TRBV12-4 with TRBJ2-3; 9 bases agree with TRBD1. The V and J ends lost 5 bases and 4 bases, in that order; junction bases with no gene match: 7. The CDR3 is 15 amino acids. As DNA, the CDR3 is TGTGCCAGCAGTCAGTCGACAGGGGGGGCAGATACGCAGTATTTT. It is translated as CASSQSTGGADTQYF.

V and J are TRBV7-7 and TRBJ2-7, with D possibly called TRBD1 or TRBD2 (5 bases each). CDR1 SSHAT and CDR2 FNYEAQ come from the germline V gene (reference sequence). The CDR3 length is 13 residues. With 5 bases removed from V and 5 bases from J, the gap between germline ends came to 13 bases. The CDR3 here is CASSPGFGDEQYF. In DNA form, the CDR3 reads TGTGCCAGCAGCCCAGGGTTCGGGGACGAGCAGTACTTC.

This clonotype was detected a few times. The chain is built from TRBV6-6 and TRBJ2-5, with 8 bases that match TRBD2. V lost 10 bases to trimming and J lost 5 bases; unmatched junction nucleotides: 9. The CDR3 extends over 13 amino acids. Germline assignment: CDR1 MNHNY and CDR2 SVGAGI (reference sequence). CDR3 in amino acids: CAIRLAPGETQYF. The DNA for the CDR3 is TGTGCCATCAGACTAGCGCCCGGGGAGACCCAGTACTTC.

This clonotype came up a few times. The chain carries TRBV29-1 and TRBJ2-1, with unresolved D. The germline CDR1 and CDR2 sequences are SQVTM and ANQGSEA. The CDR3 extends over 11 amino acids. V shed 5 bases and J shed 4 bases, with 6 bases lying between them. The chain's CDR3 is CSVTDYNEQFF. CDR3 nucleotides: TGCAGCGTTACAGATTACAATGAGCAGTTCTTC.

The table lists this clonotype with a few counts. This chain joins TRBV4-1 and TRBJ1-5, with TRBD1 matching 7 bases. The trim removed 3 bases at V and 0 bases at J, leaving 5 bases unmatched. In germline, CDR1 is MGHRA, CDR2 YSYEKL. This CDR3 is built from 16 residues. In DNA form, the CDR3 reads TGCGCCAGCAGCCAGGGACAGTCTCTTAGCAATCAGCCCCAGCATTTT. It codes for CASSQGQSLSNQPQHF.

This clonotype was counted only a few times. The chain uses TRBV18 and TRBJ2-5; 7 nucleotides line up with TRBD1. Looked up from germline, CDR1 is KGHSH and CDR2 is LQKENI. V dropped 0 bases and J dropped 0; count of bases not matched to a gene: 7. The CDR3 totals 17 residues. The CDR3 here is CASSPPKGQQNQETQYF. The CDR3 DNA follows: TGTGCCAGCTCACCACCGAAGGGACAGCAAAACCAAGAGACCCAGTACTTC.

This clonotype occurred many times. This sequence joins TRBV7-9 and TRBJ2-7; weak D call: TRBD1 (6 bases). V was trimmed by 6 bases and J by 0 bases, leaving 9 bases between them. The CDR3 length is 13 residues. CDR1 SEHNR and CDR2 FQNEAQ come from the germline V gene (reference sequence). This CDR3 reads CASSGQSSYEQYF. The DNA of the CDR3 is TGTGCCAGCAGTGGACAGAGCTCCTACGAGCAGTACTTC.

The CDR3 nucleotides are TGCAGCGTTGAGTGGAGGGGTGGCAATGAGCAGTTCTTC. Translation: CSVEWRGGNEQFF. The chain uses TRBV29-1 and TRBJ2-1, with a weak D call TRBD2 (6 bases). Germline loops: CDR1 SQVTM, CDR2 ANQGSEA. This CDR3 comprises 13 residues. With 3 bases removed from V and 6 bases from J, the gap between germline ends came to 12 bases.